This TCR beta chain was identified during a study of identical twins (dated by TCRdb to the mid-2010s). Some background on the complete study: The study deep-sequenced TCR alpha and beta repertoires from monozygotic twins, unrelated adults of various ages and cord blood to test whether fetal clonotypes persist. Replicate twin experiments were performed at different times using different library preparation protocols to rule out contamination. What the research found in general, with its limitations: Compared with coincidental sharing between unrelated individuals, out-of-frame TCR alpha sequences shared between twins had an excess of sequences with low generation probability. Because the same donors could not be followed over many years, conclusions were based on cross-sectional statistical analysis. In monozygotic twins, out-of-frame TCR alpha sharing was systematically underestimated by recombination models, although the models agreed with sharing between unrelated individuals. Abundant cord blood beta clonotypes carried fewer insertions; young adult naive repertoires showed a weaker similar trend, while memory repertoires showed none. A weaker excess of twin sharing was found in beta out-of-frame sequences because the signal-to-noise ratio was lowered by fewer shared sequences. Invariant T cells such as MAIT and iNKT could partly confound zero-insertion analyses, though diverse VJ usage argued against this for most clonotypes.

The receptor library was made with 5' RACE. Instrument on record: Illumina HiSeq 2000. A universal primer binding site was added through template switching, and the final cDNA carried a unique molecular identifier so that TCR cDNA molecules could be counted accurately. Specific primers in the conserved constant-segment region were used to synthesize first-strand cDNA for the TCR alpha and beta chains. To control for contamination, each cDNA library was double barcoded with a SMART-Mk sample barcode plus Illumina barcodes. TruSeq adapter sequences along with Illumina sample barcodes were introduced in two successive PCR steps. TCR alpha and beta cDNA libraries were sequenced on the Illumina HiSeq platform with custom primers. Concerning the study's data processing: MiGEC processed the raw reads to extract unique molecular identifiers, while MiXCR was used to determine the CDR3 positions. For each individual, recombination models were inferred using an EM algorithm with the repgenHMM and IGoR tools. Shared clonotype analysis was performed with the tcR package in R, normalizing sharing by the product of cloneset sizes. To study raw recombination free of thymic and clonal selection effects, out-of-frame nonproductive sequences were analyzed. TCRdb cleaned the public reads at Q25 with fastp, built clones with MiXCR and kept in-frame beta chains. Rows merge per CDR3 protein into single entries with the most common DNA and genes. These V and J calls are TCRdb output, not the study's own analysis. Counted in this sample were 210,000 or so distinct CDR3 sequences; around 8.1% of them appeared once. Of the sample, 1.9% falls within the top ten clones.

V loses 4 bases, J loses 2 bases, and the germline ends lie 15 bases apart. CDR1 and CDR2 (MDHEN, SYDVKM) derive from the germline V gene. The CDR3 runs 15 amino acids, cysteine and phenylalanine included. The only DNA kept is the CDR3, 45 bases in frame from the first base. On this clonotype itself: It lacks a known antigen. No base quality information exists; no much larger clone differs at one position.

Every donor in the study was a healthy Caucasian. Three pairs of female monozygotic twins, all aged roughly 18 to 29 years, made up the twin cohort. Using Miltenyi CD45RO+ enrichment and human naive T-cell isolation kits, memory (CD45RO+) and naive T cells were isolated from PBMC. This sample was also put to use in a study of yellow fever vaccine responses in identical twins. The second study's authors report: The T cell response to vaccination in identical twins was reported by the authors to appear partly convergent and partly personalized. In the study, vaccine-responding T cell clones were precisely tracked in identical twins.

The sample consisted of memory (CD45RO+) T cells sorted from blood. The cell subset or site label, read with the paper, signifies: CD45RO+ enriched T cells. The sequence is built from TRBV28 and TRBJ2-7; TRBD1 is a possible D gene, resting on 7 matching bases. This clonotype was sampled from a young woman in good health. The nucleotide sequence reads TGTGCCAGCAGTTCGTCCAGGGGGAGGACCTACGAGCAGTACTTC. Translated, this is CASSSSRGRTYEQYF.